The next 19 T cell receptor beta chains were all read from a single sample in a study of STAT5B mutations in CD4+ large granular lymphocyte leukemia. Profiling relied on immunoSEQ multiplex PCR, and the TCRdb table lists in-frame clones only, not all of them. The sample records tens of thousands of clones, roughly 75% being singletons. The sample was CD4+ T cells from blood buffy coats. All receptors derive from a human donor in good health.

CDR3 sequence (DNA): TGTGCCAGCAGCTTGGGAGGGGGGGCGTCGTTCGGGGAGCTGTTTTTT. It yields the protein CASSLGGGASFGELFF. This chain links TRBV5-6 with TRBJ2-2, with D perhaps TRBD2 (7 bases). In germline, CDR1 is SGHDT, CDR2 YYEEEE. The CDR3 is 16 amino acids. Deletions cut 0 bases from V and 7 bases from J, with 16 bases between. Filled out from reference TRBV5-6 and TRBJ2-2, the complete variable domain reads DAGVTQSPTHLIKTRGQQVTLRCSPKSGHDTVSWYQQALGQGPQFIFQYYEEEERQRGNFPDRFSGHQFPNYSSELNVNALLLGDSALYLCASSLGGGASFGELFFGEGSRLTVL.

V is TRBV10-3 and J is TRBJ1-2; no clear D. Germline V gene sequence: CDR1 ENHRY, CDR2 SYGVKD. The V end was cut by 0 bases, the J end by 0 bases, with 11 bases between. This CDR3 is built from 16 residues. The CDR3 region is CAISESTGKTNYGYTF. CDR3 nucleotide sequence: TGTGCCATCAGTGAGTCGACCGGCAAAACTAACTATGGCTACACCTTC.

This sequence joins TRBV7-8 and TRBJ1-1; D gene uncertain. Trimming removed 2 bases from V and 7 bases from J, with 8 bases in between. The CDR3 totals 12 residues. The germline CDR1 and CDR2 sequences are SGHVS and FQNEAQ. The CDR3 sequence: CASSLISGEAFF. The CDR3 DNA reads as TGTGCCAGCAGCTTAATAAGTGGTGAAGCTTTCTTT.

The CDR3 reads CASAITGTTNEKLFF. CDR3 DNA: TGTGCCAGCGCCATCACAGGGACAACTAATGAAAAACTGTTTTTT. V and J are TRBV28 and TRBJ1-4, with D possibly TRBD1 on 6 matching bases. Germline CDR1 is MDHEN and CDR2 is SYDVKM. The CDR3 has 15 residues. Trimming cost V 8 bases and J 0 bases, with 13 bases left between them.

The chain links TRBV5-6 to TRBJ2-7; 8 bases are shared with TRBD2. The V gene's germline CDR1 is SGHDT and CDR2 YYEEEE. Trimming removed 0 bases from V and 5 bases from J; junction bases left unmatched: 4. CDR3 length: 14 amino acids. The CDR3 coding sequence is TGTGCCAGCAGCTTGGCCGGGACTAGTAACGAGCAGTACTTC. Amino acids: CASSLAGTSNEQYF.

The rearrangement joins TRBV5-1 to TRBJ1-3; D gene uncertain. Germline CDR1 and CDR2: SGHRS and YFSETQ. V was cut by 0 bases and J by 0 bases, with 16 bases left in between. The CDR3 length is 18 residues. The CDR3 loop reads CASSLASGSVSSGNTIYF. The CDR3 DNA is TGCGCCAGCAGCTTGGCCTCGGGGTCCGTTAGCTCTGGAAACACCATATATTTT.

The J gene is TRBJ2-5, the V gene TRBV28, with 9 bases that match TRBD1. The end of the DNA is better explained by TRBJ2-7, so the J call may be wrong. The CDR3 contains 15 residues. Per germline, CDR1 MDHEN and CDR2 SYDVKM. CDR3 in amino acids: CASRGTGTGTYEQYF. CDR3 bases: TGTGCCAGCAGAGGAACCGGGACAGGGACTTACGAGCAGTACTTC.

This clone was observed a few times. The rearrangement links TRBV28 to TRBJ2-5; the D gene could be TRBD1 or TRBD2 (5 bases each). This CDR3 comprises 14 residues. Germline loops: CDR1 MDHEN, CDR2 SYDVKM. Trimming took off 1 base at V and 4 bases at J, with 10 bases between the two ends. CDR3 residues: CASSLSGAGETQYF. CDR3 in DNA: TGTGCCAGCAGTTTATCTGGGGCGGGAGAGACCCAGTACTTC.

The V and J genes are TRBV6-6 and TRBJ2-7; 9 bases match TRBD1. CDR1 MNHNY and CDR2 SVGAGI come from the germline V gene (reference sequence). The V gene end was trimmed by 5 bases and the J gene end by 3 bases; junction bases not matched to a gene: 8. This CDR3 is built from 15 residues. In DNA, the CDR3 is TGTGCCAGCAGTGACCCGGGACAGGGATTCTACGAGCAGTACTTC. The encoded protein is CASSDPGQGFYEQYF.

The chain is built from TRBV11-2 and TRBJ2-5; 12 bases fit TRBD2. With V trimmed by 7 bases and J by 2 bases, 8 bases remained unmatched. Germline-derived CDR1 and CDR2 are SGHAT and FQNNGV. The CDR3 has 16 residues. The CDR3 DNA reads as TGTGCCAGCACCCGTCTAGCGGGAGGGAATCAAGAGACCCAGTACTTC. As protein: CASTRLAGGNQETQYF.

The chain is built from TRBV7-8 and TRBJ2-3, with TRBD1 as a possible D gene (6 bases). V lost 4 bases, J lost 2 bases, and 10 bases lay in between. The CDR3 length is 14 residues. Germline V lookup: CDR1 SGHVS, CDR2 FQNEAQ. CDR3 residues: CASSSWTDTDTQYF. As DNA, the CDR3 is TGTGCCAGCAGCTCCTGGACAGACACAGATACGCAGTATTTT.

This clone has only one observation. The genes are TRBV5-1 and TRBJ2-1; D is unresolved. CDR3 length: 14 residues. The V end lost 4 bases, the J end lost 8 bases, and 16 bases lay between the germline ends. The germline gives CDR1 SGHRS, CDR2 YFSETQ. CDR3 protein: CASSPLVPPDEQFF. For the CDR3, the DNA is TGCGCCAGCAGCCCACTGGTTCCGCCGGATGAGCAGTTCTTC.

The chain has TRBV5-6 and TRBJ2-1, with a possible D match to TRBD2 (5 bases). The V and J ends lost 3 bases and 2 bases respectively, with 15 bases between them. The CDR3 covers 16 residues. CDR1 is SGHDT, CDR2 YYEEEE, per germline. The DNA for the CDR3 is TGTGCCAGCAGCTGGGATGGAGGAGAGACCTACAATGAGCAGTTCTTC. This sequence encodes CASSWDGGETYNEQFF.

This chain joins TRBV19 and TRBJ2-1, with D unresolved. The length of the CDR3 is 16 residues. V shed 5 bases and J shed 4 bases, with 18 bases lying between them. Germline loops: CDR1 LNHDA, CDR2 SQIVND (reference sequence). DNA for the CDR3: TGTGCCAGTAGTTCTCCCCCTGGGGAACTTTACAATGAGCAGTTCTTC. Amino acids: CASSSPPGELYNEQFF.

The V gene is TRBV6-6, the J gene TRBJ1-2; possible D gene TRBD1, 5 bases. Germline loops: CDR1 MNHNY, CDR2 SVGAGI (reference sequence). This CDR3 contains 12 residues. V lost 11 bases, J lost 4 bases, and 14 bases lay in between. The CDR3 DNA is TGTGCCGCCAGCGGGGGAGGCTATGGCTACACCTTC. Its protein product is CAASGGGYGYTF.

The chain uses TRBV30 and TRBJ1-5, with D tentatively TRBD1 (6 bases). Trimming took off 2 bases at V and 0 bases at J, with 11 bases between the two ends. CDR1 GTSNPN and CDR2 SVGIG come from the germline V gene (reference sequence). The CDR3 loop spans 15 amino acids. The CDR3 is CAWSQGGVSNQPQHF. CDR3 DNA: TGTGCCTGGAGTCAAGGGGGGGTTAGCAATCAGCCCCAGCATTTT.

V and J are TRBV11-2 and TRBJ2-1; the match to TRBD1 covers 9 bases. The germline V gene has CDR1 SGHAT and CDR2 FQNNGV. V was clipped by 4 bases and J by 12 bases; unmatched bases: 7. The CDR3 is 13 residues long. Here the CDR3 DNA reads TGTGCCAGCAGCTCTAACAGGGGGCTACTGCAGTTCTTC. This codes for CASSSNRGLLQFF. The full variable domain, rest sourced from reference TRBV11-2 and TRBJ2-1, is EAGVAQSPRYKIIEKRQSVAFWCNPISGHATLYWYQQILGQGPKLLIQFQNNGVVDDSQLPKDRFSAERLKGVDSTLKIQPAKLEDSAVYLCASSSNRGLLQFFGPGTRLTVL.

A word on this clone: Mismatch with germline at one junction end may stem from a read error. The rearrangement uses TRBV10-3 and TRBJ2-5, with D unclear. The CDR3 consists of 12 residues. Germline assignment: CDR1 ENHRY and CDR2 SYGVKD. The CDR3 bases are TGTGCCATCACTGATAATGAGCAAACTCGGAACTTC. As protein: CAITDNEQTRNF.

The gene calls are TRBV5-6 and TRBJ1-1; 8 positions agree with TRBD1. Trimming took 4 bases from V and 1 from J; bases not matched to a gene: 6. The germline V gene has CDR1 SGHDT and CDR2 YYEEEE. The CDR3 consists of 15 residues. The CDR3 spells CASSPWTGKNTEAFF. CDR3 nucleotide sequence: TGTGCCAGCAGCCCTTGGACAGGGAAGAACACTGAAGCTTTCTTT.